One sample yielded the 9 T cell receptor beta chains listed below, sequenced in a study of CD8+CD57+ T cells in acquired aplastic anemia. Genomic DNA served as template for TCR beta VDJ and CDR3 profiling. TCRdb reprocessed the reads via MiXCR and lists one record per CDR3 protein. The data hold about 190,000 distinct CDR3 sequences, with around 59% observed a single time. The sample comprised sorted CD4+, CD8+, or CD8+CD57+ T cells (not recorded which) from PBMCs. The receptors derive from a human donor in good health, serving as a control.

There are many counts of this clonotype. This chain uses TRBV4-2 with TRBJ2-1; the match to TRBD2 covers 9 bases. Germline CDR1 LGHNA, CDR2 YNFKEQ. V lost 1 base and J lost 9; bases outside the gene matches: 7. The CDR3 is made up of 15 amino acids. CDR3 in amino acids: CASSQASGLAVEQFF. The CDR3, as DNA: TGTGCCAGCAGCCAAGCCTCGGGACTAGCAGTTGAGCAGTTCTTC.

The chain recombines TRBV19 with TRBJ2-7, with D possibly being TRBD2 (6 bases). CDR1 and CDR2 from the germline V gene are LNHDA and SQIVND (reference sequence). There are 11 residues in the CDR3. V dropped 7 bases and J dropped 3 bases, with 7 bases sitting between them. CDR3 region: CASTGGYEQYF. The CDR3 coding sequence is TGTGCCAGTACCGGGGGCTACGAGCAGTACTTC.

The CDR3 DNA is TGTGCCAGCAGTGAAGGGGACAGGCCCTACGAGCAGTACTTC. Translating it yields CASSEGDRPYEQYF. The chain couples TRBV2 to TRBJ2-7, with 8 bases fitting TRBD1. The germline gives CDR1 SNHLY, CDR2 FYNNEI. The CDR3 extends over 14 amino acids. J gave up 2 bases and V 1 base, and 1 base lay outside the gene matches.

This clonotype came up once. V usage is TRBV5-1 and J usage is TRBJ2-1, with 14 bases lining up with TRBD2. Germline V gene lookup returns CDR1 SGHRS and CDR2 YFSETQ. The CDR3 runs to 16 residues. With 4 bases clipped from V and 12 bases from J, the junction kept 12 bases outside the gene matches. DNA for the CDR3: TGCGCCAGCAGCCCTCGACTAGCGGGGGGGCAACGTACGCAGTTCTTC. Translated: CASSPRLAGGQRTQFF.

The table lists this clonotype with many counts. This may stem from a read error, because a much larger clone lies one nucleotide away. The rearrangement joins TRBV7-2 to TRBJ1-3; D unresolved. The ends were cut back, 2 bases at V and 0 bases at J, with 5 bases in the middle. The CDR3 runs to 14 residues. Germline loops: CDR1 SGHTA, CDR2 FQGNSA. CDR3 region: CASSLQSSGNTIYF. Here the CDR3 DNA reads TGTGCCAGCAGCTTACAGAGCTCTGGAAACACCATATATTTT.

This clonotype showed up just a few times. This may be a read error: a much more frequent sequence differs by one nucleotide. The chain combines TRBV10-3 with TRBJ1-4, with unresolved D. Germline V CDR1 and CDR2: ENHRY, SYGVKD. Deletions cut 4 bases from V and 2 bases from J, with 8 bases between. This CDR3 is 14 amino acids long. CDR3 DNA: TGTGCCATCAGTGGAAGGGTGACTAATGAAAAACTGTTTTTT. This sequence encodes CAISGRVTNEKLFF.

The rearrangement joins TRBV20-1 to TRBJ2-7; tentatively, D is TRBD1 (5 bases). Germline CDR1 is DFQATT and CDR2 is SNEGSKA (reference sequence). This CDR3 spans 15 amino acids. V was pared by 5 bases and J by 3 bases, with 20 bases between. The CDR3 is CSAGPAGNTNYEQYF. In DNA, the CDR3 is TGCAGTGCTGGACCCGCAGGGAATACCAACTACGAGCAGTACTTC.

Ten or more counts support this clonotype. This sequence joins TRBV6-2 or TRBV6-3 and TRBJ1-1, with TRBD1 matching over 9 bases. The germline V gene has CDR1 MNHEY and CDR2 SVGEGT. The V segment lost 8 bases and the J segment 7 bases; nucleotides outside the gene matches: 8. The CDR3 has 13 amino acids. CDR3 amino acids: CASGTGNLYEAFF. The CDR3 nucleotides are TGTGCCAGCGGGACAGGGAACCTTTATGAAGCTTTCTTT.

The chain is built from TRBV4-3 and TRBJ2-7; 11 bases are a match to TRBD1. V was pared by 3 bases and J by 4 bases, with 8 bases of the junction left unmatched. This CDR3 is 16 amino acids long. CDR1 and CDR2 from the germline V gene are LGHNA and YSLEER. This CDR3 reads CASSHEGQGAGYEQYF. The CDR3 DNA reads as TGCGCCAGCAGCCACGAAGGACAGGGGGCCGGGTACGAGCAGTACTTC.